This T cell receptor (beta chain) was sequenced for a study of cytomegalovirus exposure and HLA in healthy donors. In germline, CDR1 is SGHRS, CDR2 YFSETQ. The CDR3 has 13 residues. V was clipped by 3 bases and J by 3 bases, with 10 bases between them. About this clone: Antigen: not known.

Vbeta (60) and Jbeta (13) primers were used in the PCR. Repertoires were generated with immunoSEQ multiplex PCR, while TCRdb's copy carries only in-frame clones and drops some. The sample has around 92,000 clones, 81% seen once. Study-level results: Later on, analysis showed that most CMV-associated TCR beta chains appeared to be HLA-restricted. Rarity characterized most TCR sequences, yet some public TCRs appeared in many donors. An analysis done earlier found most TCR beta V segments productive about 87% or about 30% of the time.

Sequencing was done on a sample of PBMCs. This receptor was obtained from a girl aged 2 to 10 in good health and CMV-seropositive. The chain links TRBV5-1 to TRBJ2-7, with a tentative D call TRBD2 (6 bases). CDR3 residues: CASSSGLGYEQYF. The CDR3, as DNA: TGCGCCAGCAGCTCGGGACTTGGCTACGAGCAGTACTTC.